The clone carrying this T cell receptor beta chain was observed a few times. The CDR3 covers 15 residues. The ends were cut back, 4 bases at V and 5 bases at J, with 17 bases in the middle. These data are taken from a study of identical twins. TCRdb fed the 5' RACE reads into MiXCR, producing one record per CDR3 protein. The table includes a few hundred thousand distinct CDR3 sequences, less than 20% detected once. This receptor was taken from a man over 45 in good health. This chain connects TRBV12-3 or TRBV12-4 to TRBJ1-1; maybe TRBD1 (6 bases). The sequencing input was naive T cells sorted from blood. CDR3: CASSSPGQGRTEAFF. CDR3 nucleotide sequence: TGTGCCAGCAGTTCCCCCGGGCAGGGGCGGACTGAAGCTTTCTTT.